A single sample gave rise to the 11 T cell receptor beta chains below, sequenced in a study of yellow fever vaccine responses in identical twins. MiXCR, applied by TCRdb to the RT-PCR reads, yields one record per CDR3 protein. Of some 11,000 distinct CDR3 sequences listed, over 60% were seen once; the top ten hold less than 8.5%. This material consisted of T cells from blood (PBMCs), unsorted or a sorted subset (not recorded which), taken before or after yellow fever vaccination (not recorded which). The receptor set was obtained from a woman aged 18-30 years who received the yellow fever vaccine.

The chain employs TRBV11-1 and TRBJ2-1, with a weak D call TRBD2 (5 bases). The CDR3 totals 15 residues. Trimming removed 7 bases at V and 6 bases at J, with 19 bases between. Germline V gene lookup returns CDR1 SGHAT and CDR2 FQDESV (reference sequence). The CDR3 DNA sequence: TGTGCCAGCACCCCGCTAGCAACAATGATCAATGAGCAGTTCTTC. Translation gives CASTPLATMINEQFF.

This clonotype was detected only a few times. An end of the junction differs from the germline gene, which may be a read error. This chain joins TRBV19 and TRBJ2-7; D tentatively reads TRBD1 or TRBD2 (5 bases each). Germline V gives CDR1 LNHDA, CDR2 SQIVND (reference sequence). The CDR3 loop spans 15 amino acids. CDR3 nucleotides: TGTGCCAGTAGTACCTGGGACGGACCCTCCGACGAGCAGTACTTC. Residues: CASSTWDGPSDEQYF.

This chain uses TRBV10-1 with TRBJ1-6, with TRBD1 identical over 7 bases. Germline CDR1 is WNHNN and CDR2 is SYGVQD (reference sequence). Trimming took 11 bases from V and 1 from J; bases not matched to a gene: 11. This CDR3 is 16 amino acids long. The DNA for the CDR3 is TGCGCCCTAGACAGGGTGATTGGGTCCTATAATTCACCCCTCCACTTT. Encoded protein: CALDRVIGSYNSPLHF.

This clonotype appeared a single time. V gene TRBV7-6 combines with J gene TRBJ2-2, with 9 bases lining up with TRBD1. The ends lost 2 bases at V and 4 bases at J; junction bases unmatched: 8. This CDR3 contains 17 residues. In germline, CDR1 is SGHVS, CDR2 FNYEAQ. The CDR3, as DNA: TGTGCCAGCAGCTTACTAACAGGGGGCTTCGTCACCGGGGAGCTGTTTTTT. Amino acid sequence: CASSLLTGGFVTGELFF.

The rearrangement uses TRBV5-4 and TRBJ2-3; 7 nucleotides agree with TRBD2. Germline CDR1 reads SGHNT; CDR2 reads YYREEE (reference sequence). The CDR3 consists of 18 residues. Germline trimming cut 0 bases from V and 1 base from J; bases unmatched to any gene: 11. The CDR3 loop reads CASSLGLERGLRTDTQYF. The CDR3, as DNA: TGTGCCAGCAGCTTGGGTCTTGAGCGGGGTCTTCGCACAGATACGCAGTATTTT.

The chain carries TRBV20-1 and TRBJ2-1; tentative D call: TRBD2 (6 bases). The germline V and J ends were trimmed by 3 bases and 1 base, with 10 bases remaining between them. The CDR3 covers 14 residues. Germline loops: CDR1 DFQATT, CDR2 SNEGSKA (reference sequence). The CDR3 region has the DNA TGCAGTGCTAGTGTTGGGGGGTCCTACAATGAGCAGTTCTTC. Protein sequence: CSASVGGSYNEQFF.

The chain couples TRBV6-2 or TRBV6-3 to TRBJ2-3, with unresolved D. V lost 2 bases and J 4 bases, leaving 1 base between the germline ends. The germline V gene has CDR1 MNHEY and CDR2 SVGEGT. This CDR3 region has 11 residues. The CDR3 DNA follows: TGTGCCAGCAGTTACCCAGATACGCAGTATTTT. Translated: CASSYPDTQYF.

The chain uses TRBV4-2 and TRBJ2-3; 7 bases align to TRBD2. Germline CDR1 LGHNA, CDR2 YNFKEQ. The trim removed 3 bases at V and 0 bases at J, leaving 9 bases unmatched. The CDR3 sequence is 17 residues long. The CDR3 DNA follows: TGTGCCAGCAGCCATGATCTGCTAGCGGAGAGCACAGATACGCAGTATTTT. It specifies CASSHDLLAESTDTQYF.

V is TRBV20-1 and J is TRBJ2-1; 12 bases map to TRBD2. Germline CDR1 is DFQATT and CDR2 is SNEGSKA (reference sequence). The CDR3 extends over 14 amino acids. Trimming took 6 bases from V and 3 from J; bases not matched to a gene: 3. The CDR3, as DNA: TGCAGTGCCCGGACTAGCGGGGACTACAATGAGCAGTTCTTC. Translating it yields CSARTSGDYNEQFF.

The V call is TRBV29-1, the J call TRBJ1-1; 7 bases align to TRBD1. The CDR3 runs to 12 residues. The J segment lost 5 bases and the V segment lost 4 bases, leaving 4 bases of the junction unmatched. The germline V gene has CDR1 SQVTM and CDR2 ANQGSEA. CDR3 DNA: TGCAGCGTTGGACGACAGGGAACTGAAGCTTTCTTT. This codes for CSVGRQGTEAFF.

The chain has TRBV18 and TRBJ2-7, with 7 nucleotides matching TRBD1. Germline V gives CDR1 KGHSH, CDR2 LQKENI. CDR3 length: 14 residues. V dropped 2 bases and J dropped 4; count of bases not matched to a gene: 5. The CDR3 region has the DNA TGTGCCAGCTCACCAAGGGACAGAACTTACGAGCAGTACGTC. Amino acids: CASSPRDRTYEQYV.